Presented here are 4 T cell receptor beta chains from one specimen sequenced in a study of blood T cells in healthy people across ages. A sample-barcoded 5' primer and a J-beta primer mix were used in a second PCR of roughly 6 to 11 cycles. Each CDR3 protein is one row after TCRdb ran MiXCR on the 5' RACE reads. Here the sample spans 1,800,000 or so distinct CDR3 sequences, roughly two fifths being singletons. Material: blood. Receptor source: a human donor in good health.

V is TRBV20-1 and J is TRBJ2-6, with D perhaps TRBD1 (6 bases). The CDR3 is 15 amino acids. V was clipped by 3 bases and J by 5 bases, with 14 bases between them. Per the germline V gene, CDR1 is DFQATT and CDR2 is SNEGSKA (reference sequence). CDR3 protein: CSASWDTLRANVLTF. The CDR3 DNA follows: TGCAGTGCTAGCTGGGACACCCTTCGGGCCAACGTCCTGACTTTC.

A few counts support this clonotype. V usage is TRBV5-5 and J usage is TRBJ2-5, with 10 nucleotides matching TRBD1. Losses at the gene ends were 4 bases for V and 3 bases for J; bases not matched to a gene: 6. CDR3 length: 15 amino acids. Germline CDR1 reads SGHKS; CDR2 reads YYEKEE (reference sequence). As DNA, the CDR3 is TGTGCCAGCAGCGCCGGGACAGGGGCGGAAGAGACCCAGTACTTC. This codes for CASSAGTGAEETQYF.

This clonotype was picked up a small number of times. The V call is TRBV29-1, the J call TRBJ2-3; D uncertain. Germline-derived CDR1 and CDR2 are SQVTM and ANQGSEA. Trimming left V 3 bases short and J 7 bases short, with 5 bases between. The CDR3 runs 10 residues. The CDR3, as DNA: TGCAGCGTTGAGTTGAATACGCAGTATTTT. It encodes CSVELNTQYF.

This clonotype was recorded many times. The chain recombines TRBV6-5 with TRBJ1-5, with no clear D. Germline-derived CDR1 and CDR2 are MNHEY and SVGAGI. The CDR3 has 12 residues. V gave up 5 bases and J gave up 1 base, with 3 bases separating them. CDR3 bases: TGTGCCAGCAGTACCAGCAATCAGCCCCAGCATTTT. Its translation is CASSTSNQPQHF.